Listed below are T cell receptor beta chains from one sample, sequenced in a study of human T cells and chemical hapten exposure. Each CDR3 protein gets one entry after TCRdb re-called the RACE reads with MiXCR. The sample includes approximately 95,000 distinct CDR3 sequences, around 10% of them seen just once. Sequencing used whole blood, obtained in connection with sensitization to the hapten diphenylcyclopropenone (DPC). Every receptor here comes from a woman aged 40 to 50 with alopecia areata. Some clones in this sample may be carry-over from other donors' samples. Both conserved end residues are part of each CDR3. The order of the fields is clone size, J gene, D gene, V gene, CDR3 protein, CDR3 DNA. D genes are given only for firm matches. Only part of the rows carry a size: once, few, many, or a class if the clone is expanded.

>many|TRBJ2-7|-|TRBV9
CASSVDTSSSYEQYF
TGTGCCAGCAGCGTAGACACTTCGAGCTCCTACGAGCAGTACTTC
>many|TRBJ2-5|TRBD1|TRBV29-1
CSVERGGEETQYF
TGCAGCGTTGAAAGAGGGGGCGAAGAGACCCAGTACTTC
>few|TRBJ1-1|-|TRBV19
CASSIRGRATEAFF
TGTGCCAGTAGTATCCGCGGCAGGGCCACTGAAGCTTTCTTT
>many|TRBJ2-7|-|TRBV28
CASSPPRGIYEQYF
TGTGCCAGCAGTCCCCCCAGGGGCATCTACGAGCAGTACTTC
>many|TRBJ1-1|TRBD1|TRBV7-6
CASSPGGSNTEAFF
TGTGCCAGCAGCCCAGGGGGGTCGAACACTGAAGCTTTCTTT
>many|TRBJ1-1|-|TRBV6-1
CASSTTGSAEAFF
TGTGCCAGCAGTACAACAGGGAGCGCTGAAGCTTTCTTT
>many|TRBJ1-1|-|TRBV6-6
CASNGADYTEAFF
TGTGCCAGCAACGGGGCGGACTACACTGAAGCTTTCTTT
>-|TRBJ1-1|-|TRBV18
CASSPQENTEAFF
TGTGCCAGCTCACCACAAGAGAACACTGAAGCTTTCTTT
>few|TRBJ2-1|TRBD2|TRBV6-6
CASSYAQRGNNEQFF
TGTGCCAGCAGTTACGCCCAGCGGGGTAACAATGAGCAGTTCTTC
>many|TRBJ1-1|-|TRBV12-3/TRBV12-4
CASSPRVRTEAFF
TGTGCCAGCAGCCCCAGGGTGCGCACTGAAGCTTTCTTT
>few|TRBJ2-1|TRBD2|TRBV7-9
CASSLQRGGRVDEQFF
TGTGCCAGCAGCCTCCAGCGGGGGGGCCGGGTGGATGAGCAGTTCTTC